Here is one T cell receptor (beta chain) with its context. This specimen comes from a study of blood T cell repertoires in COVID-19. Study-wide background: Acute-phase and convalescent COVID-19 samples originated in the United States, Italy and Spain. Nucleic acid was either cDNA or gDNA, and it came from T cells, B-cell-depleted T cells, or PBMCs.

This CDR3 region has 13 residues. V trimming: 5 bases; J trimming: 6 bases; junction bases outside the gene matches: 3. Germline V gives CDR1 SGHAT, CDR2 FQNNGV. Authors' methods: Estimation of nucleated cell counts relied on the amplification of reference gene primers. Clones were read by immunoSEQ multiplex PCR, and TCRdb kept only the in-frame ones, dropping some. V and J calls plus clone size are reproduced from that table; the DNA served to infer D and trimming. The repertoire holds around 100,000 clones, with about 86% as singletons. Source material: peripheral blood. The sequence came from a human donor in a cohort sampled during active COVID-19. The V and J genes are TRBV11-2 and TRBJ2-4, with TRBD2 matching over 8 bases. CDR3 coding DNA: TGTGCCAGCAGCCCCCGGGGGGGAAACATTCAGTACTTC. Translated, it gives CASSPRGGNIQYF.